This entry lists 13 T cell receptor beta chains sequenced from one sample in a study of cytomegalovirus exposure and HLA in healthy donors (TCRdb year 2017). The receptor library was made with the immunoSEQ multiplex PCR assay. A mixture of 60 forward primers for TCR Vbeta segments and 13 reverse primers for TCR Jbeta segments was used in the multiplex PCR. As stored in TCRdb, this immuneACCESS dataset retains in-frame rearrangements with V and J assigned. A fraction of the clones does not appear; measured against another copy, unresolved V genes explain less than half of the discrepancy, and the remainder lacks a known reason. Recorded for this sample are around 54,000 clones; 80% of them occurred a single time. The ten most abundant clones make up more than 6.5% of the sample. Specimen: PBMCs. These receptors were taken from a man in his thirties or forties in good health and CMV-seropositive.

The rearrangement uses TRBV6-4 and TRBJ2-3; D might be TRBD2 (5 bases). Trimming removed 0 bases from V and 4 bases from J, with 11 bases in between. CDR1 is MRHNA and CDR2 is SNTAGT in the germline V gene. This CDR3 is built from 15 residues. CDR3 in DNA: TGTGCCAGCAGTGACTCGACGGGGAGCGCAGATACGCAGTATTTT. This encodes CASSDSTGSADTQYF.

The J gene is TRBJ2-1, the V gene TRBV5-4; 14 bases are a match to TRBD2. Germline lookup yields CDR1 SGHNT and CDR2 YYREEE (reference sequence). Germline trimming cut 0 bases from V and 8 bases from J; bases unmatched to any gene: 4. This CDR3 comprises 16 residues. CDR3 DNA sequence: TGTGCCAGCAGCTTGGGACTAGCGGGGGGGCGGGATGAGCAGTTCTTC. Residues: CASSLGLAGGRDEQFF. Using reference TRBV5-4 and TRBJ2-1 for the parts outside the CDR3, the full variable domain is ETGVTQSPTHLIKTRGQQVTLRCSSQSGHNTVSWYQQALGQGPQFIFQYYREEENGRGNFPPRFSGLQFPNYSSELNVNALELDDSALYLCASSLGLAGGRDEQFFGPGTRLTVL.

This clone was seen a handful of times. This rearrangement joins TRBV19 to TRBJ1-6; D uncertain. V was shortened by 3 bases and J by 0 bases, with 3 bases between the two germline ends. CDR3 length equals 14 residues. Germline lookup yields CDR1 LNHDA and CDR2 SQIVND (reference sequence). The DNA of the CDR3 is TGTGCCAGTAGTATCAGCTCCTATAATTCACCCCTCCACTTT. Its translation is CASSISSYNSPLHF. The full variable domain, in which reference TRBV19 and TRBJ1-6 provide the parts outside the CDR3, is DGGITQSPKYLFRKEGQNVTLSCEQNLNHDAMYWYRQDPGQGLRLIYYSQIVNDFQKGDIAEGYSVSREKKESFPLTVTSAQKNPTAFYLCASSISSYNSPLHFGNGTRLTVT.

This clone was detected a few times. The rearrangement uses TRBV5-1 and TRBJ2-2, with 8 nucleotides matching TRBD2. The V gene's germline CDR1 is SGHRS and CDR2 YFSETQ. V shed 4 bases and J 4 bases; nucleotides not matched to a gene: 3. The CDR3 sequence is 14 residues long. The CDR3 is CASSPGLVTGELFF. For the CDR3, the DNA is TGCGCCAGCAGCCCGGGACTAGTCACCGGGGAGCTGTTTTTT.

The chain couples TRBV5-4 to TRBJ2-7, with D possibly being TRBD1 (6 bases). The V and J ends lost 1 base and 6 bases respectively, with 17 bases between them. The germline V gene has CDR1 SGHNT and CDR2 YYREEE (reference sequence). The CDR3 runs 15 residues. CDR3 coding DNA: TGTGCCAGCAGCTTGATCGGTACAGGGATTGGCGAGCAGTACTTC. Its translation is CASSLIGTGIGEQYF. Full variable domain (remainder filled in from reference TRBV5-4 and TRBJ2-7): ETGVTQSPTHLIKTRGQQVTLRCSSQSGHNTVSWYQQALGQGPQFIFQYYREEENGRGNFPPRFSGLQFPNYSSELNVNALELDDSALYLCASSLIGTGIGEQYFGPGTRLTVT.

The rearrangement joins TRBV2 to TRBJ1-5; no definite D call. The ends were cut back, 4 bases at V and 4 bases at J, with 8 bases in the middle. The CDR3 totals 13 residues. CDR1 and CDR2 from the germline V gene are SNHLY and FYNNEI. CDR3 bases: TGTGCCAGCAGTGCTGAGGGAAATCAGCCCCAGCATTTT. Amino acid sequence: CASSAEGNQPQHF.

The rearrangement joins TRBV30 to TRBJ1-2, with 7 bases aligning to TRBD1. V lost 8 bases, J lost 2 bases, and 11 bases stayed unmatched. Germline V lookup: CDR1 GTSNPN, CDR2 SVGIG (reference sequence). CDR3 length equals 14 residues. The CDR3 DNA is TGTGCCGGACGGATGACAGGGCCAAACTATGGCTACACCTTC. This sequence encodes CAGRMTGPNYGYTF.

This clone showed up just a few times. The chain couples TRBV5-4 to TRBJ2-7; 8 positions match TRBD2. Germline CDR1 and CDR2: SGHNT and YYREEE (reference sequence). J gave up 12 bases and V 3 bases, and 14 bases lay outside the gene matches. There are 14 residues in the CDR3. The CDR3 loop reads CASSYTSGTPDWYF. CDR3 sequence (DNA): TGTGCCAGCAGCTATACTAGCGGCACTCCGGATTGGTACTTC. Looking up the rest from reference TRBV5-4 and TRBJ2-7 gives the full variable domain: ETGVTQSPTHLIKTRGQQVTLRCSSQSGHNTVSWYQQALGQGPQFIFQYYREEENGRGNFPPRFSGLQFPNYSSELNVNALELDDSALYLCASSYTSGTPDWYFGPGTRLTVT.

On this clone: Other nucleotide sequences in the sample specify the same CDR3. The rearrangement links TRBV7-3 to TRBJ1-6; D unresolved. V gave up 4 bases and J gave up 9 bases, with 13 bases separating them. Germline CDR1 and CDR2: SGHTA and FQGTGA. The CDR3 length is 14 residues. CDR3 in DNA: TGTGCCAGCAGCTCGGGAGATACGGGTTCACCCCTCCACTTT. This gives the protein CASSSGDTGSPLHF.

This rearrangement joins TRBV5-6 to TRBJ2-2, with 8 bases identical to TRBD1. The CDR3 spans 14 residues. Germline V gives CDR1 SGHDT, CDR2 YYEEEE. After removal of 3 bases from V and 6 bases from J, the junction contained 4 bases not matched to a gene. The CDR3 spells CASSYPDRAGELFF. For the CDR3, the DNA is TGTGCCAGCAGCTACCCGGACAGGGCCGGGGAGCTGTTTTTT.

This CDR3 reads CASSGSGVQETQYF. The CDR3 DNA reads TGTGCCAGCAGCGGTTCCGGGGTGCAAGAGACCCAGTACTTC. The V and J genes are TRBV7-7 and TRBJ2-5; maybe TRBD2 (5 bases). The V gene lost 5 bases and the J gene lost 2 bases, with 12 bases spanning the gap. There are 14 residues in the CDR3. CDR1 and CDR2 (germline): SSHAT, FNYEAQ (reference sequence).

The V call is TRBV2, the J call TRBJ2-4; TRBD1 aligns across 8 bases. The CDR3 is 15 amino acids. Germline CDR1 is SNHLY and CDR2 is FYNNEI. Trimming took 6 bases from V and 1 from J; bases not matched to a gene: 5. The CDR3 loop reads CASSLRQGAKNIQYF. CDR3 DNA sequence: TGTGCCAGCAGCCTACGACAGGGGGCCAAAAACATTCAGTACTTC.

The chain recombines TRBV15 with TRBJ1-4; the D gene is possibly TRBD1 (6 bases). Germline V lookup: CDR1 LNHNV, CDR2 YYDKDF (reference sequence). Trimming shortened V by 5 bases and J by 8 bases, and 15 bases separated the two germline ends. This CDR3 spans 14 amino acids. CDR3 coding DNA: TGTGCCACCAGCCTCCGGGGGGCTGGGGAAAAACTGTTTTTT. It codes for CATSLRGAGEKLFF.